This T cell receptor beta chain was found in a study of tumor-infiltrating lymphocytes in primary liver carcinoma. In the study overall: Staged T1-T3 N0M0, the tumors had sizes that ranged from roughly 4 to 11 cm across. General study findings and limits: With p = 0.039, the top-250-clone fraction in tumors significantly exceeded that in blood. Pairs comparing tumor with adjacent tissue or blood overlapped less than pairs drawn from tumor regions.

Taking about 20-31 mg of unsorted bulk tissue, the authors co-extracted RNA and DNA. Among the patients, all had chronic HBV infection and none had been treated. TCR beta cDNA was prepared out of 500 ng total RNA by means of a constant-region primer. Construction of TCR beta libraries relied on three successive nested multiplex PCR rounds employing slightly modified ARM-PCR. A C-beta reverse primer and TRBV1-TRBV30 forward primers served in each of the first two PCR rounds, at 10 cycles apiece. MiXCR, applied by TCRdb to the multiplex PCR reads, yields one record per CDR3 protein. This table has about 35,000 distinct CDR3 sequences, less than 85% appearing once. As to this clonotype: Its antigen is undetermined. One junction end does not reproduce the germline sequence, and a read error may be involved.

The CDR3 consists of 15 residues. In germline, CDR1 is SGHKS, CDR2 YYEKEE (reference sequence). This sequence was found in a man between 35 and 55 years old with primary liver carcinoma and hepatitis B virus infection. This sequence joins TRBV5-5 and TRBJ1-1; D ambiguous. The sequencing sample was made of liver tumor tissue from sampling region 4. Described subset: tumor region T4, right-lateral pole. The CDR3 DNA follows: TGTGCCAGCAGGCATGAGGGCGAGCGGTACACTCAAGCTTTCTTT. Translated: CASRHEGERYTQAFF.